This passage covers 3 T cell receptor beta chains from one sample sequenced in a study of STAT5B mutations in CD4+ large granular lymphocyte leukemia. Profiled with immunoSEQ multiplex PCR; TCRdb holds only in-frame clones, not every one. The repertoire includes more than 25,000 clones, 65% to 85% of them detected once, and 1.1% sits in the top ten. Sequenced material: CD4+ T cells from blood buffy coats. These receptors came from a human donor in good health.

About this clone: Other nucleotide sequences in the sample specify the same CDR3. This chain connects TRBV5-1 to TRBJ1-5; D perhaps matches TRBD1 (6 bases). CDR1 and CDR2 (germline): SGHRS, YFSETQ. Trimming took 2 bases from V and 9 from J, leaving 12 bases between them. This CDR3 comprises 13 residues. The CDR3 loop reads CASSLLQGGPQHF. CDR3 coding DNA: TGCGCCAGCAGCTTACTGCAAGGGGGGCCCCAGCATTTT. The complete variable domain, with remaining parts taken from reference TRBV5-1 and TRBJ1-5, reads KAGVTQTPRYLIKTRGQQVTLSCSPISGHRSVSWYQQTPGQGLQFLFEYFSETQRNKGNFPGRFSGRQFSNSRSEMNVSTLELGDSALYLCASSLLQGGPQHFGDGTRLSIL.

A single count supports this clone. The chain uses TRBV6-4 and TRBJ2-1; 10 bases are shared with TRBD2. The germline CDR1 and CDR2 sequences are MRHNA and SNTAGT. V dropped 3 bases and J dropped 4; count of bases not matched to a gene: 3. This CDR3 is 15 amino acids long. CDR3 in amino acids: CASSELAGAYNEQFF. The CDR3 region has the DNA TGTGCCAGCAGTGAGCTAGCGGGGGCTTACAATGAGCAGTTCTTC.

The chain combines TRBV6-6 with TRBJ2-7; D gene uncertain. V lost 5 bases to trimming and J lost 4 bases, with 15 bases between them. In germline, CDR1 is MNHNY, CDR2 SVGAGI (reference sequence). The CDR3 contains 14 residues. The CDR3 bases are TGTGCCAGCAGTGACGGGCCTAGGGCATACGAGCAGTACTTC. Protein product: CASSDGPRAYEQYF.